What follows is one T cell receptor (beta chain) and its context. In the original analysis: Amplification of reference gene primers provided the estimated nucleated cell counts. The table came from immunoSEQ multiplex PCR; TCRdb's copy has only in-frame clones and leaves some out. The V and J calls and clone size were taken over from that table, and D and trimming were inferred from the DNA. The sample has 93,000 or so clones; roughly 88% are singletons. This CDR3 has 14 amino acids. J lost 0 bases, V lost 8 bases, and 3 bases had no gene match. Germline V gene lookup returns CDR1 LGHDT and CDR2 YNNKEL (reference sequence). The data were obtained in a study of blood T cell repertoires in COVID-19. Turning to the study itself: Whether acute or convalescent, the COVID-19 samples came from the United States, Italy and Spain. Nucleic acid was either cDNA or gDNA, and it came from T cells, B-cell-depleted T cells, or PBMCs.

This TCR derives from a human donor in a cohort sampled during active COVID-19. Specimen: peripheral blood. The J gene is TRBJ2-2, the V gene TRBV3-1 (or the pseudogene TRBV3-2); 7 nucleotides line up with TRBD1. Here the CDR3 DNA reads TGTGCCAGCCGACAGGGTGCGAACACCGGGGAGCTGTTTTTT. Its translation: CASRQGANTGELFF.